A selection of T cell receptor beta chains follows, all from one sample in a study of blood T cells in healthy people across ages. In TCRdb, the 5' RACE reads were re-called with MiXCR into one record per CDR3 protein. The table lists 1,500,000 or so distinct CDR3 sequences, about 45% of them singletons. Sequenced sample: blood. The receptors come from a woman aged 18-29 years in good health. Each CDR3 is given with its conserved first and last residue. A D gene is named only where the DNA matches it firmly. Only part of the rows carry a size: once, few, many, or a class if the clone is expanded.

d_call,j_call,clone_size,cdr3_length,v_call,cdr3_nt,cdr3_aa
NA,TRBJ2-5,few,14,TRBV6-2/TRBV6-3,TGTGCCAGCAGTTATTTTCGGAGCCAAGAGACCCAGTACTTC,CASSYFRSQETQYF
NA,TRBJ2-7,NA,13,TRBV2,TGTGCCAGCAATCTAGGGCCATTGAACGAGCAGTACTTC,CASNLGPLNEQYF
TRBD1,TRBJ1-2,NA,14,TRBV20-1,TGCAGTGCTAGACGACAGGGCCGTTTTGATGGCTACACCTTC,CSARRQGRFDGYTF
NA,TRBJ2-1,NA,15,TRBV9,TGTGCCAGCAGCGCCGTTCCATGGGGGTACAATGAGCAGTTCTTC,CASSAVPWGYNEQFF
NA,TRBJ1-1,few,12,TRBV20-1,TGCAGCGCTATCAGGGTGAACACTGAAGCTTTCTTT,CSAIRVNTEAFF
TRBD1,TRBJ1-6,few,15,TRBV4-3,TGCGCCAGCAGCCAGATGGGACAGGCGGGCAGACCCCTCCACTTT,CASSQMGQAGRPLHF
TRBD1,TRBJ2-7,NA,15,TRBV9,TGTGCCAGCAGCGTTTCCCAGGGGGCGTTTTACGAGCAGTACTTC,CASSVSQGAFYEQYF
TRBD2,TRBJ2-5,NA,14,TRBV11-2,TGTGCCAGCAGCCCCATTGCGGGAGCCAATGAGCAGTACTTC,CASSPIAGANEQYF
NA,TRBJ2-3,NA,13,TRBV5-1,TGCGCCAGCGGGGCAGTGTTTGTAGATACGCAGTATTTT,CASGAVFVDTQYF
NA,TRBJ1-2,few,16,TRBV7-9,TGTGCCAGCAGCCCAAAGAGTGTAGCCCAGGGGTATGGCTACACCTTC,CASSPKSVAQGYGYTF
NA,TRBJ1-2,NA,16,TRBV7-9,TGTGCCAGCAGCTCTACAGTAGACAGGCGAAACTATGGCTACACCTTC,CASSSTVDRRNYGYTF
TRBD2,TRBJ2-1,NA,14,TRBV20-1,TGCAGTGCTACCCCTAGCGGGAATAGGAATGAGCGGTTCTTC,CSATPSGNRNERFF
TRBD1,TRBJ2-7,few,15,TRBV14,TGTGCCAGCAGCCAAGGGGACAGGGGTTCTTACGAGCAGTACTTC,CASSQGDRGSYEQYF
NA,TRBJ1-4,few,15,TRBV4-2,TGTGCCAGCAGCTCGGTAGACAGAGATAATGAAAAACTGTTTTTT,CASSSVDRDNEKLFF
NA,TRBJ2-7,few,13,TRBV30,TGTGCCTGGCGAGGACGCTTATCCTACGAGCAGTACTTC,CAWRGRLSYEQYF